Listed here is a single T cell receptor (beta chain). Germline V gives CDR1 SEHNR, CDR2 FQNEAQ (reference sequence). This CDR3 region has 15 residues. Trimming removed 4 bases from V and 4 bases from J; junction bases left unmatched: 9. The entry originates in a study of cytomegalovirus exposure and HLA in healthy donors. In the PCR, 60 Vbeta and 13 Jbeta primers were used. Profiled with immunoSEQ multiplex PCR; TCRdb holds only in-frame clones, not every one. Here the sample spans around 120,000 clones, roughly 80% being singletons. The genes are TRBV7-9 and TRBJ1-2; 7 nucleotides align to TRBD1. This TCR was sampled from a middle-aged woman in good health and CMV-seropositive. Material: PBMCs. The CDR3 loop is CASSSLFGTVYGYTF. The CDR3 DNA follows: TGTGCCAGCAGCTCTTTGTTTGGGACAGTCTATGGCTACACCTTC.